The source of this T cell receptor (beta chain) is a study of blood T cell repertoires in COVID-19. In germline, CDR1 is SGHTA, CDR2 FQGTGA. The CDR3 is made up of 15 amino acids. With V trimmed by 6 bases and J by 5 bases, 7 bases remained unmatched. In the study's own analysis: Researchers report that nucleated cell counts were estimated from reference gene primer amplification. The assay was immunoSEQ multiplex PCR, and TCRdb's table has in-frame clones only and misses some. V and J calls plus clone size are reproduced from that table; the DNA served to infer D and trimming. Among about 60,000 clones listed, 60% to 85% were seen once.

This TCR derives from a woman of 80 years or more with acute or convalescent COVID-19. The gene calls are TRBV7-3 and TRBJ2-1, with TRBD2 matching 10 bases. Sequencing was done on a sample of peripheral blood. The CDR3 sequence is CASSRLAGHNNEQFF. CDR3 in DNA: TGTGCCAGCAGTAGACTAGCGGGTCATAACAATGAGCAGTTCTTC.